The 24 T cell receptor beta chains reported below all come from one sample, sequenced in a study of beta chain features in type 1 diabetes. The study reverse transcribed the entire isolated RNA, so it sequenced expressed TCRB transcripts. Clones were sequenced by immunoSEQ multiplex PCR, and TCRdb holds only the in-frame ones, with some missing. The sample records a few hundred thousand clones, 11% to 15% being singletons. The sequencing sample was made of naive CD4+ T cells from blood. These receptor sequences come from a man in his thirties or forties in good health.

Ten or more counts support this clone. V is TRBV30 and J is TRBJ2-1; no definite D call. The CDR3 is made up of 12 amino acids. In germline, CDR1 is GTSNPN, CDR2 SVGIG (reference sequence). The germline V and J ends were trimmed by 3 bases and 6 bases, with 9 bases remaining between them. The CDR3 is CAWRNSGNEQFF. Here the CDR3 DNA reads TGTGCCTGGAGAAATTCGGGCAATGAGCAGTTCTTC.

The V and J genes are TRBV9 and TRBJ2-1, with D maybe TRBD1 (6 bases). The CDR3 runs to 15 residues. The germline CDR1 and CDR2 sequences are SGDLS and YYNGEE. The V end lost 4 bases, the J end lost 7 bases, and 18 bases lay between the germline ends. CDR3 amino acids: CASSPRQDRFNEQFF. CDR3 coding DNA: TGTGCCAGCAGCCCACGACAGGACCGATTTAATGAGCAGTTCTTC. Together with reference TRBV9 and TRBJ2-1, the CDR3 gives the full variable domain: DSGVTQTPKHLITATGQRVTLRCSPRSGDLSVYWYQQSLDQGLQFLIQYYNGEERAKGNILERFSAQQFPDLHSELNLSSLELGDSALYFCASSPRQDRFNEQFFGPGTRLTVL.

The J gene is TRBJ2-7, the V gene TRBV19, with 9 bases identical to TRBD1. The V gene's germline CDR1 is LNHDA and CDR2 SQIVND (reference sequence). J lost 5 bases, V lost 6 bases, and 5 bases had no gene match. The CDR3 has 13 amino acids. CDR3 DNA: TGTGCCAGTAGGGGACAGGGTTCCCACGAGCAGTACTTC. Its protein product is CASRGQGSHEQYF.

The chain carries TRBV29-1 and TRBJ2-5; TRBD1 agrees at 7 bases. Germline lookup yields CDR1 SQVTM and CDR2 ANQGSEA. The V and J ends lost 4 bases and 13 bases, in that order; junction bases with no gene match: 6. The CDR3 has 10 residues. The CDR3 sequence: CSVVGTAGYF. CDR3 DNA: TGCAGCGTTGTAGGGACAGCCGGGTACTTC. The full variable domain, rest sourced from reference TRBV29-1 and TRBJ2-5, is SAVISQKPSRDICQRGTSLTIQCQVDSQVTMMFWYRQQPGQSLTLIATANQGSEATYESGFVIDKFPISRPNLTFSTLTVSNMSPEDSSIYLCSVVGTAGYFGPGTRLLVL.

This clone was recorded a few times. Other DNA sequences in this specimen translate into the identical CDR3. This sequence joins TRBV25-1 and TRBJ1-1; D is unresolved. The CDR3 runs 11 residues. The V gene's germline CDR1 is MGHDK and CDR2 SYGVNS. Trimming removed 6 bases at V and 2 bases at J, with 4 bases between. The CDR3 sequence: CASRRNTEAFF. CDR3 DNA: TGTGCCAGCAGACGAAACACTGAAGCTTTCTTT.

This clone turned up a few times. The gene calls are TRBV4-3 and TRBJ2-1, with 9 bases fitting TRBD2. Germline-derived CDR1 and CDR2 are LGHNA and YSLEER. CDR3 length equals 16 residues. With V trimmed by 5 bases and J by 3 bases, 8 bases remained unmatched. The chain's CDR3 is CASSFTSGGHYNEQFF. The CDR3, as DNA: TGCGCCAGCAGCTTCACGAGCGGGGGGCACTACAATGAGCAGTTCTTC.

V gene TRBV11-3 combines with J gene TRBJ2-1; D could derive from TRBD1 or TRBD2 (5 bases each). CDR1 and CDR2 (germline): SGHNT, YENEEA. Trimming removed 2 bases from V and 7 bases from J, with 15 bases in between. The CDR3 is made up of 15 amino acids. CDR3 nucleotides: TGTGCCAGCAGCTTACTAGGTGGGGGACCTAATGAGCAGTTCTTC. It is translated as CASSLLGGGPNEQFF.

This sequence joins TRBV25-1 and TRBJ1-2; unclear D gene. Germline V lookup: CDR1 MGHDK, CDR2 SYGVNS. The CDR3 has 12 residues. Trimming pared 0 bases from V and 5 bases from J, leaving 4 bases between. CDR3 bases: TGTGCCAGCAGTGAATATCGGTATGGCTACACCTTC. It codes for CASSEYRYGYTF.

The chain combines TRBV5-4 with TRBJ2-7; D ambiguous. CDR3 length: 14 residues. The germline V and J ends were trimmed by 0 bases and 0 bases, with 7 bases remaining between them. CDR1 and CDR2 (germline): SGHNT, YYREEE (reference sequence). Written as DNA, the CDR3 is TGTGCCAGCAGCTTGGAAGTTAGCTCCTACGAGCAGTACTTC. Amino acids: CASSLEVSSYEQYF.

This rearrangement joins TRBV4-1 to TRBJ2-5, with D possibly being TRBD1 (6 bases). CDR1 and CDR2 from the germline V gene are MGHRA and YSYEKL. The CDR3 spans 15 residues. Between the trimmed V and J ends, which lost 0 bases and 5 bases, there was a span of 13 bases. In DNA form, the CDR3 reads TGCGCCAGCAGCCAAGATGACAGGCCGAGGGAGACCCAGTACTTC. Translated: CASSQDDRPRETQYF.

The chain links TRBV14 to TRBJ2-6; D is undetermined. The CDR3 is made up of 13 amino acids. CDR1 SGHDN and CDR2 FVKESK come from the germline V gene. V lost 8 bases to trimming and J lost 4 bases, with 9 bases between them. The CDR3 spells CASRPRGANVLTF. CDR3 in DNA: TGTGCCAGCCGGCCGAGGGGGGCCAACGTCCTGACTTTC.

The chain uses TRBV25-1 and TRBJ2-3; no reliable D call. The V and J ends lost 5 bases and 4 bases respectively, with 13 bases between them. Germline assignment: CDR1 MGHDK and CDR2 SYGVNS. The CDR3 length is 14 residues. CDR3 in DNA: TGTGCCAGCAGTAGGACGGTTTTGGCAGATACGCAGTATTTT. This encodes CASSRTVLADTQYF.

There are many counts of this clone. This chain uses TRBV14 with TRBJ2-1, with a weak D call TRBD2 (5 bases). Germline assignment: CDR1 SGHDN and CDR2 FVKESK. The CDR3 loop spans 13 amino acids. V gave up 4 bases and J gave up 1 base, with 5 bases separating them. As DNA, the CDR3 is TGTGCCAGCAGCCGAGGGTCCTACAATGAGCAGTTCTTC. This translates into CASSRGSYNEQFF.

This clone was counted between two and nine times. In DNA, the CDR3 is TGTGCCAGCAGCCCAAGGTGGGGTGAGACCCAGTACTTC. Translating it yields CASSPRWGETQYF. The V gene is TRBV7-2, the J gene TRBJ2-5; D unclear. The CDR3 spans 13 residues. V shed 5 bases and J shed 5 bases, with 12 bases lying between them. CDR1 and CDR2 (germline): SGHTA, FQGNSA.

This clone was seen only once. The CDR3 coding sequence is TGTGCCAGCAGCTTGGACTATCGGTACCAAGAGACCCAGTACTTC. As protein: CASSLDYRYQETQYF. The J gene is TRBJ2-5, the V gene TRBV5-6; D gene uncertain. CDR3 length equals 15 residues. The ends were cut back, 0 bases at V and 0 bases at J, with 9 bases in the middle. Germline CDR1 and CDR2: SGHDT and YYEEEE.

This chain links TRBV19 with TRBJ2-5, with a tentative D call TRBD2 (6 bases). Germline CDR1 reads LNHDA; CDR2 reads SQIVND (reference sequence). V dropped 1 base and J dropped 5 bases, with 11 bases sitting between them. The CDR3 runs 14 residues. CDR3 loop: CASSIGGTPETQYF. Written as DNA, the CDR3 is TGTGCCAGTAGTATAGGAGGGACTCCGGAGACCCAGTACTTC.

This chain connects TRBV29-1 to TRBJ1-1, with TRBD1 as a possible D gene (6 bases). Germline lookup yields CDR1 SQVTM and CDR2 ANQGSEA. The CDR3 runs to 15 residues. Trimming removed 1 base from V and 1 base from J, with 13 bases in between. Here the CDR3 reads CSVEVGGSENTEAFF. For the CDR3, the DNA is TGCAGCGTTGAAGTAGGGGGGAGTGAGAACACTGAAGCTTTCTTT. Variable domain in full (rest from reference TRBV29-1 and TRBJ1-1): SAVISQKPSRDICQRGTSLTIQCQVDSQVTMMFWYRQQPGQSLTLIATANQGSEATYESGFVIDKFPISRPNLTFSTLTVSNMSPEDSSIYLCSVEVGGSENTEAFFGQGTRLTVV.

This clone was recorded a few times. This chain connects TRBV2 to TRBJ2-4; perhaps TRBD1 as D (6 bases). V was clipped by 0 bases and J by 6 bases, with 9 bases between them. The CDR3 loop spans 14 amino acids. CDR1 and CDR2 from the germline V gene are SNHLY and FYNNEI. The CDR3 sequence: CASSEALGGNIQYF. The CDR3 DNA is TGTGCCAGCAGTGAAGCGCTAGGGGGAAACATTCAGTACTTC.

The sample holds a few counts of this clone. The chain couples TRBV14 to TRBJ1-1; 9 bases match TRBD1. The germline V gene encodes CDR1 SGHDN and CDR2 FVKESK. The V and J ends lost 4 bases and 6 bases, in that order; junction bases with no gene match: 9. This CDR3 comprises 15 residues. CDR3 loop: CASSPQGALLSEAFF. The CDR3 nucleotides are TGTGCCAGCAGCCCACAGGGGGCTCTCCTTTCTGAAGCTTTCTTT.

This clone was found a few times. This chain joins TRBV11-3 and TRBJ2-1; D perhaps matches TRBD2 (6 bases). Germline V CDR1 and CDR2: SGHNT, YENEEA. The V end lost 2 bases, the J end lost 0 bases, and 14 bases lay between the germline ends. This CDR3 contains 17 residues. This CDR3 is CASSLFGTSSSYNEQFF. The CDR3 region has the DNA TGTGCCAGCAGCTTATTCGGGACTTCAAGCTCCTACAATGAGCAGTTCTTC.

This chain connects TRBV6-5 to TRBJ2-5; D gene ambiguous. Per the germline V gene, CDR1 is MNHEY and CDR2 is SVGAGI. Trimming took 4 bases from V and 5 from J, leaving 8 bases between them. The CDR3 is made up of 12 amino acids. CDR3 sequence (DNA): TGTGCCAGCAGTTTCTGGATGGAGACCCAGTACTTC. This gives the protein CASSFWMETQYF.

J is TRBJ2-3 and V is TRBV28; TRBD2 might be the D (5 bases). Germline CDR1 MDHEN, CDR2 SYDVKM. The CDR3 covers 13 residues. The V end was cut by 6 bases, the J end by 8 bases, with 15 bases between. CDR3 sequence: CASRPERAGTQYF. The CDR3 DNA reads TGTGCCAGCAGACCCGAGCGCGCGGGTACGCAGTATTTT.

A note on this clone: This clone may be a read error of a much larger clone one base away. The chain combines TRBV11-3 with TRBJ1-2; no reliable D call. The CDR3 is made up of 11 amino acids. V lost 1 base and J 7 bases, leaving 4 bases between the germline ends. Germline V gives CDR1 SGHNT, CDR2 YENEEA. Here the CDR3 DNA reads TGTGCCAGCAGCTTAGCGGGTGGCTACACCTTC. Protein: CASSLAGGYTF.

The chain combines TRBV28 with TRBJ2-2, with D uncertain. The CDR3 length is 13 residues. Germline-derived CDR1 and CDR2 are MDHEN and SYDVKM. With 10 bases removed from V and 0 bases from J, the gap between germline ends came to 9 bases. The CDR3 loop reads CATTSANTGELFF. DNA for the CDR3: TGTGCCACCACGTCAGCGAACACCGGGGAGCTGTTTTTT.